Listed here are 13 T cell receptor beta chains from one sample, sequenced in a study of Ad26.COV2.S vaccination and SARS-CoV-2 variants. Some clones are missing from TCRdb's copy, which holds only in-frame ones; the method was immunoSEQ multiplex PCR. This repertoire shows about 350,000 clones, 75% to 90% found once; its top ten account for around a tenth. Noted treatment: roughly 19 received Ad26.COV2.S at low or high dose, single or two shots; 5 received placebo; per-sample allocation not given. Day 63 after the first injection of vaccine or placebo was the sampling time. This material consisted of peripheral blood, taken in a trial of Ad26.COV2.S vaccine versus placebo. These receptors were collected from a person aged 18 to 59 who received the Ad26.COV2.S COVID-19 vaccine or a placebo.

V usage is TRBV2 and J usage is TRBJ2-7; TRBD1 matches 12 bases. This CDR3 is 14 amino acids long. J gave up 5 bases and V 4 bases, and 3 bases lay outside the gene matches. Germline CDR1 is SNHLY and CDR2 is FYNNEI. CDR3 DNA sequence: TGTGCCAGCAGTGCGGGACAGGGGGCGGACGAGCAGTACTTC. Translating gives CASSAGQGADEQYF.

The chain joins TRBV7-2 to TRBJ2-1; 15 bases align to TRBD2. The J segment lost 9 bases and the V segment lost 5 bases, leaving 11 bases of the junction unmatched. CDR3 length equals 17 residues. CDR1 is SGHTA and CDR2 is FQGNSA in the germline V gene. The CDR3 DNA sequence: TGTGCCAGCAGCCCTGCCGGACTAGCGGGAGGGCCCGGTGAGCAGTTCTTC. Translation: CASSPAGLAGGPGEQFF.

The rearrangement joins TRBV6-1 to TRBJ1-5; D perhaps matches TRBD1 (6 bases). Trimming left V 2 bases short and J 5 bases short, with 10 bases between. The CDR3 contains 14 residues. Germline lookup yields CDR1 MNHNS and CDR2 SASEGT. The CDR3 reads CASSERTDYQPQHF. CDR3 in DNA: TGTGCCAGCAGTGAAAGGACAGATTATCAGCCCCAGCATTTT.

The rearrangement links TRBV9 to TRBJ1-2, with 8 positions matching TRBD1. The CDR3 has 14 residues. Trimming took 2 bases from V and 8 from J; bases not matched to a gene: 8. Germline CDR1 is SGDLS and CDR2 is YYNGEE. Written as DNA, the CDR3 is TGTGCCAGCAGCGTTCAGGGGGCGCCTGCCGGCTACACCTTC. It yields the protein CASSVQGAPAGYTF.

This clone was seen only a few times. CDR3 residues: CASSFSGTRNEQFF. The CDR3 bases are TGCGCCAGCAGCTTCTCCGGGACTCGGAATGAGCAGTTCTTC. The chain has TRBV5-1 and TRBJ2-1; D is possibly TRBD2 (6 bases). Germline CDR1 SGHRS, CDR2 YFSETQ. The CDR3 is 14 residues long. The V end was cut by 2 bases, the J end by 7 bases, with 13 bases between.

The sample holds a few counts of this clone. V gene TRBV7-2 combines with J gene TRBJ2-5; 8 nucleotides match TRBD1. Germline CDR1 is SGHTA and CDR2 is FQGNSA. V was pared by 5 bases and J by 5 bases, with 10 bases of the junction left unmatched. CDR3 length: 15 amino acids. As DNA, the CDR3 is TGTGCCAGCAGCCGGCAGACAGGGGAATTGGAGACCCAGTACTTC. It is translated as CASSRQTGELETQYF.

This clone occurred a few times. The chain joins TRBV25-1 to TRBJ1-4, with D perhaps TRBD1 (6 bases). V was shortened by 6 bases and J by 7 bases, with 15 bases between the two germline ends. There are 14 residues in the CDR3. CDR1 MGHDK and CDR2 SYGVNS come from the germline V gene. The CDR3 region has the DNA TGTGCCAGCAGGTTCGACAGGCGAACTGAAAAACTGTTTTTT. Its translation: CASRFDRRTEKLFF.

This rearrangement joins TRBV7-2 to TRBJ2-3, with a possible D match to TRBD1 (6 bases). From germline, CDR1 is SGHTA and CDR2 FQGNSA. The CDR3 is 14 residues long. The V gene lost 5 bases and the J gene lost 0 bases, with 9 bases spanning the gap. As DNA, the CDR3 is TGTGCCAGCAGCCCCGGACAGAGCACAGATACGCAGTATTTT. Residues: CASSPGQSTDTQYF.

The chain couples TRBV6-2 or TRBV6-3 to TRBJ2-3; 7 bases fit TRBD2. Germline lookup yields CDR1 MNHEY and CDR2 SVGEGT. Losses at the gene ends were 4 bases for V and 5 bases for J; bases not matched to a gene: 15. The CDR3 loop spans 17 amino acids. Here the CDR3 reads CASSSSLAAGIRDTQYF. The CDR3 nucleotides are TGTGCCAGCAGTTCCTCCTTGGCAGCGGGGATTAGAGATACGCAGTATTTT.

The chain employs TRBV12-5 and TRBJ1-5; D is possibly TRBD1 (5 bases). V was shortened by 2 bases and J by 7 bases, with 18 bases between the two germline ends. CDR1 is LGHNT and CDR2 is FRNRAP in the germline V gene. CDR3 size: 16 residues. The CDR3 is CASGLYRDGMKQPQHF. DNA of the CDR3: TGTGCTAGTGGTTTGTACCGGGACGGGATGAAACAGCCCCAGCATTTT.

The CDR3 DNA reads TGTGCCAGCAGTTTATCAGGGAGCGGCTACACCTTC. Encoded protein: CASSLSGSGYTF. The rearrangement links TRBV28 to TRBJ1-2; maybe TRBD1 (5 bases). The V gene lost 1 base and the J gene lost 8 bases, with 8 bases spanning the gap. The CDR3 loop spans 12 amino acids. Germline V CDR1 and CDR2: MDHEN, SYDVKM.

The V call is TRBV27, the J call TRBJ2-7, with 9 bases that match TRBD1. The V segment lost 8 bases and the J segment 8 bases; nucleotides outside the gene matches: 10. The CDR3 has 13 residues. Per the germline V gene, CDR1 is MNHEY and CDR2 is SMNVEV (reference sequence). The CDR3 nucleotides read TGTGCCAGCGTACAAACAGGGGGCGTAAAGCAGTACTTC. Translation: CASVQTGGVKQYF.

V and J are TRBV4-1 and TRBJ2-2; TRBD2 agrees at 8 bases. V trimming: 4 bases; J trimming: 5 bases; junction bases outside the gene matches: 9. The germline V gene encodes CDR1 MGHRA and CDR2 YSYEKL. This CDR3 is built from 16 residues. The CDR3 DNA follows: TGCGCCAGCAGCCGAGAGACTAGCGCGGGAACCGGGGAGCTGTTTTTT. It encodes CASSRETSAGTGELFF.